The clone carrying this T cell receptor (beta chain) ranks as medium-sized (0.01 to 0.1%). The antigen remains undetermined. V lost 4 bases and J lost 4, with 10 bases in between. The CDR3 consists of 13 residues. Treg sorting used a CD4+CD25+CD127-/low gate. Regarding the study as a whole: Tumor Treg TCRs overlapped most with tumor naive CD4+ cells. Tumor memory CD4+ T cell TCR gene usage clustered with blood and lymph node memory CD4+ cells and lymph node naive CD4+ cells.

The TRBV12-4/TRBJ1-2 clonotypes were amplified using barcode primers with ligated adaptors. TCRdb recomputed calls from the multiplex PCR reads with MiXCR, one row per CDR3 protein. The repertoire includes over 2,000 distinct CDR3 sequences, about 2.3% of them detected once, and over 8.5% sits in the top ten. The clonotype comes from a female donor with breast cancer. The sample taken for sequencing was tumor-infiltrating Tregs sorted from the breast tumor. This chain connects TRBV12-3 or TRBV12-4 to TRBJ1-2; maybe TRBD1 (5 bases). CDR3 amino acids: CASSSRTIYGYTF. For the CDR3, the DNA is TGTGCCAGCAGTTCCAGGACAATCTATGGCTACACCTTC.